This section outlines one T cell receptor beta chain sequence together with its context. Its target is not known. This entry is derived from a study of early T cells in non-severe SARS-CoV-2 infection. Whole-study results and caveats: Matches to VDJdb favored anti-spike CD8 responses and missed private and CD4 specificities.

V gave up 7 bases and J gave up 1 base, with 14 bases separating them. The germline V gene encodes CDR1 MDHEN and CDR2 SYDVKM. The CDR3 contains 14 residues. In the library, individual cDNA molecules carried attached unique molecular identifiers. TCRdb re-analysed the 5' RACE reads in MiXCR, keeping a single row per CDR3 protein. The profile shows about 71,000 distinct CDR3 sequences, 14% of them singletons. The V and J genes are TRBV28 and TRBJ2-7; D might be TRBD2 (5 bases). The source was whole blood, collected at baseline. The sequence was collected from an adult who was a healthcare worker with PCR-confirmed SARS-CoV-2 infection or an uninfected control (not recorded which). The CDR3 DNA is TGTGCCAGCAACTCCCCCGGGATTTCCTACGAGCAGTACTTC. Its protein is CASNSPGISYEQYF.